This entry is about one TCR beta chain. This clone was recorded once. The target of this receptor is not known. No base-level quality is on record; no much larger clone is a single base apart. The data stem from a study of blood T cell repertoires in COVID-19 (TCRdb year 2020). Study-wide context: The collaborator samples originated in the United States, Italy and Spain and spanned the acute and convalescent phases of COVID-19. The prospective study material was composed of cDNA or gDNA derived from T cells, B-cell-depleted T cells, or PBMCs. The dataset comprised deeply sampled blood TCRbeta repertoires from subjects exposed to, actively infected with, or recovered from COVID-19. The repertoires were made available in a free public database intended to serve as a resource for research on the immune response to SARS-CoV-2. Samples were obtained from the ongoing ImmuneRACE study (first 160 participants) and from roughly 1,300 subjects provided by 6 global collaborators. The sample metadata nearly always contained a de-identified subject ID, COVID-19 status, age in years and sex. HLA class I and class II types, where available, came from metadata supplied by the sample provider rather than from assay-based typing. Overall study results and their limits: How much clinical and demographic metadata was included differed by source and by participant, and the metadata was provided uncurated.

The trim is 3 bases for V and 8 bases for J, with a gap of 13 bases between the germline ends. The CDR3, from cysteine to phenylalanine, totals 12 residues. The kept DNA is CDR3 alone, 36 bases in frame from the first base. From the germline V gene (reference sequence), CDR1 is GTSNPN and CDR2 is SVGIG. TCRbeta CDR3 regions were amplified from genomic DNA using the immunoSEQ Assay, a bias-controlled multiplex PCR. Per the original workflow: The number of nucleated cells in each sample was estimated by amplification of reference gene primers within the assay. To quantify the absolute abundance of each unique TCRbeta CDR3 rearrangement, sequence reads were collapsed and filtered. For each sample, productive Simpson clonality was calculated as the square root of Simpson's diversity index across productive rearrangements. TCRdb mirrors the immuneACCESS table, restricted to in-frame sequences. Some clones are absent from its copies; in checked studies, under half trace to an unresolved V gene, and the reason for the others is unknown. D and trimming come from the DNA, and the V and J calls and clone size come from that table. The sample has about 84,000 clones on record, more than 75% of them singletons. The ten largest clonotypes hold more than 6.5% of the sample.

Whole blood was collected in K2EDTA tubes by collaborating institutions according to the institutions' own protocols. For TCRbeta analysis, collaborator samples were shipped as frozen whole blood, as isolated PBMCs, or as DNA extracted from either sample type. The sequencing sample was made of peripheral blood. The chain links TRBV30 with TRBJ1-1; the D region possibly corresponds to TRBD1 (6 bases align). The clonotype originates from a man between 65 and 79 years old with acute or convalescent COVID-19. The DNA reads as follows: TGTGCCTGGAGCCACAGAACAGGGGAAGCTTTCTTT. This translates into CAWSHRTGEAFF.